Included here is one TCR beta chain sequence, with context. Its antigen is currently unknown. This entry comes from a study of CXCR3-negative and CXCR3-positive naive CD8 T cells. On the study more broadly: Every library held about 1.5 +/- 0.3 million TRB reads, and the total came to around 150 million. Study-wide results and limits: The TRBV-TRBJ usage of naive CXCR3-negative and CXCR3-positive cells was similar, but that of memory cells differed. Cryopreserved cells partially lost CXCR3 expression, and fresh PBMCs were used in most assays. Both of the naive subsets showed about the same high diversity, but memory CD8+ cells had much less.

The CDR3 runs 17 residues. Through 5' RACE with UMI labels, the TRB cDNA libraries were prepared. For each CDR3 protein, TCRdb gives one entry from its re-call of the 5' RACE reads, without DNA. Seen in this sample are over 45,000 distinct CDR3 sequences; the ten most common clones hold approximately 0.45%. Sequenced: naive CXCR3- CD8+ T cells from blood. Indicated subset: CD45RO-CCR7+CD27+CD95- naive CD8+ T cells lacking CXCR3 (TNR3-). The rearrangement links TRBV23-1 to TRBJ2-2; lacking DNA, the TRBD1 call made by TCRdb goes unchecked. TRBV23-1 is recorded as an ORF, its role being uncertain. The TCR originated in a human donor in good health. Some clones in this sample may be carry-over from other donors' samples. CDR3: CASSQMGCRTNTGELFF.